The 28 T cell receptor beta chains below were found in one sample sequenced in a study of T cell responses to AZD1222 COVID-19 vaccine. TCRdb's copy holds only in-frame clones and misses some; the assay was immunoSEQ multiplex PCR. In the table there are around 140,000 clones, 75% to 90% of which are singletons. This specimen consisted of peripheral blood, obtained 28 days after the second AZD1222 dose. These receptors were taken from an adult who received the AZD1222 COVID-19 vaccine.

The V and J genes are TRBV11-2 and TRBJ2-2; no firm D call. Germline lookup yields CDR1 SGHAT and CDR2 FQNNGV. V was pared by 6 bases and J by 0 bases, with 11 bases between. The CDR3 has 15 residues. CDR3 DNA sequence: TGTGCCAGCAGAACCGGAAACTCGAACACCGGGGAGCTGTTTTTT. Encoded protein: CASRTGNSNTGELFF.

The chain couples TRBV28 to TRBJ2-6; D gene uncertain. Per germline, CDR1 MDHEN and CDR2 SYDVKM. The V and J ends lost 5 bases and 0 bases respectively, with 8 bases between them. The CDR3 is made up of 15 amino acids. The CDR3 coding sequence is TGTGCCAGCAGTGCCGCCTCCTCTGGGGCCAACGTCCTGACTTTC. Protein product: CASSAASSGANVLTF.

A single count supports this clone. The CDR3 DNA reads TGTGCCAGCAGTGACAGTGGGCGGGCGAACACCGGGGAGCTGTTTTTT. Translating gives CASSDSGRANTGELFF. The chain links TRBV2 to TRBJ2-2; perhaps TRBD2 as D (5 bases). The CDR3 is 16 amino acids. V was trimmed by 3 bases and J by 0 bases, leaving 11 bases between them. The germline V gene has CDR1 SNHLY and CDR2 FYNNEI.

This clone occurred once. V gene TRBV5-4 combines with J gene TRBJ2-7; a possible D gene is TRBD1 (8 bases). V lost 4 bases and J 6 bases, leaving 20 bases between the germline ends. The CDR3 has 15 amino acids. Germline CDR1 reads SGHNT; CDR2 reads YYREEE (reference sequence). The CDR3 sequence is CASSRTRSGGVEQYF. The CDR3 region has the DNA TGTGCCAGCAGCCGGACTAGGTCAGGGGGCGTCGAGCAGTACTTC.

The chain employs TRBV7-2 and TRBJ1-4; 7 nucleotides line up with TRBD1. This CDR3 spans 15 amino acids. Germline loops: CDR1 SGHTA, CDR2 FQGNSA. After removal of 0 bases from V and 6 bases from J, the junction contained 4 bases not matched to a gene. CDR3 region: CASSLAGDSHEKLFF. CDR3 DNA: TGTGCCAGCAGCTTAGCGGGGGACAGTCATGAAAAACTGTTTTTT.

The V gene is TRBV9, the J gene TRBJ1-3; D ambiguous. Trimming shortened V by 1 base and J by 1 base, and 12 bases separated the two germline ends. Germline CDR1 reads SGDLS; CDR2 reads YYNGEE. The CDR3 sequence is 16 residues long. The CDR3 DNA follows: TGTGCCAGCAGCGTACGGACCTCGGGGTCTGGAAACACCATATATTTT. Amino acids: CASSVRTSGSGNTIYF.

The gene calls are TRBV18 and TRBJ1-1; D is undetermined. Per germline, CDR1 KGHSH and CDR2 LQKENI. CDR3 length: 15 amino acids. V shed 1 base and J shed 1 base, with 10 bases lying between them. This CDR3 reads CASSPLPGENTEAFF. In DNA form, the CDR3 reads TGTGCCAGCTCACCACTTCCAGGAGAGAACACTGAAGCTTTCTTT.

This clone appeared a single time. The chain joins TRBV11-1 to TRBJ2-2; 8 bases align to TRBD1. The CDR3 runs 16 residues. The V gene's germline CDR1 is SGHAT and CDR2 FQDESV (reference sequence). V lost 5 bases to trimming and J lost 4 bases; unmatched junction nucleotides: 9. The CDR3 sequence is CASSNSDRELTGELFF. The CDR3 DNA is TGTGCCAGCAGCAACTCGGACAGGGAACTCACCGGGGAGCTGTTTTTT. Full variable domain (rest looked up from reference TRBV11-1 and TRBJ2-2): EAEVAQSPRYKITEKSQAVAFWCDPISGHATLYWYRQILGQGPELLVQFQDESVVDDSQLPKDRFSAERLKGVDSTLKIQPAELGDSAMYLCASSNSDRELTGELFFGEGSRLTVL.

The chain couples TRBV3-1 (or the pseudogene TRBV3-2) to TRBJ2-6, with no clear D. V was clipped by 0 bases and J by 4 bases, with 7 bases between them. The CDR3 length is 15 residues. In germline, CDR1 is LGHDT, CDR2 YNNKEL (reference sequence). The CDR3 protein is CASSQEVGGANVLTF. In DNA, the CDR3 is TGTGCCAGCAGCCAAGAGGTAGGGGGGGCCAACGTCCTGACTTTC.

The chain couples TRBV7-2 to TRBJ1-1, with D possibly matching TRBD1 (6 bases). V was shortened by 2 bases and J by 1 base, with 8 bases between the two germline ends. The CDR3 has 14 residues. Germline V CDR1 and CDR2: SGHTA, FQGNSA. CDR3 coding DNA: TGTGCCAGCAGCTTAAGGGGACAGAACACTGAAGCTTTCTTT. The encoded protein is CASSLRGQNTEAFF.

The chain joins TRBV19 to TRBJ1-2; D is unclear. The length of the CDR3 is 15 residues. Trimming removed 3 bases at V and 2 bases at J, with 13 bases between. Per the germline V gene, CDR1 is LNHDA and CDR2 is SQIVND (reference sequence). The CDR3 DNA reads as TGTGCCAGTAGTATTTTCATGGGGAGCAACTATGGCTACACCTTC. Translating it yields CASSIFMGSNYGYTF.

The chain employs TRBV28 and TRBJ2-6; possible D gene TRBD1, 5 bases. Germline CDR1 is MDHEN and CDR2 is SYDVKM. The CDR3 is 15 amino acids. The V gene lost 5 bases and the J gene lost 0 bases, with 8 bases spanning the gap. CDR3 amino acids: CASSDDSSGANVLTF. The CDR3 DNA is TGTGCCAGCAGTGATGACAGCTCTGGGGCCAACGTCCTGACTTTC.

The chain uses TRBV29-1 and TRBJ2-1; TRBD1 is a possible D gene (6 bases). The V and J ends lost 3 bases and 2 bases respectively, with 23 bases between them. CDR3 size: 18 residues. The V gene's germline CDR1 is SQVTM and CDR2 ANQGSEA. The CDR3 nucleotides read TGCAGCGTTGATGGGGGCGCAGTAAGAGTCAACCCCTACAATGAGCAGTTCTTC. Translation gives CSVDGGAVRVNPYNEQFF.

The chain links TRBV2 to TRBJ2-3; D is perhaps TRBD2 (5 bases). The CDR3 runs 16 residues. Germline V gene lookup returns CDR1 SNHLY and CDR2 FYNNEI. V was trimmed by 7 bases and J by 2 bases, leaving 19 bases between them. Here the CDR3 reads CASKSGKSLPTDTQYF. CDR3 in DNA: TGTGCCAGCAAGTCGGGGAAGTCGCTCCCCACAGATACGCAGTATTTT.

The chain uses TRBV5-1 and TRBJ2-3; D is perhaps TRBD2 (5 bases). This CDR3 has 14 amino acids. Germline V gives CDR1 SGHRS, CDR2 YFSETQ. The V gene lost 0 bases and the J gene lost 6 bases, with 11 bases spanning the gap. The CDR3 DNA follows: TGCGCCAGCAGCTTGGATCTAGCAAGGGATACGCAGTATTTT. Amino acid sequence: CASSLDLARDTQYF.

V is TRBV30 and J is TRBJ2-1; 7 bases map to TRBD2. CDR1 is GTSNPN and CDR2 is SVGIG in the germline V gene (reference sequence). V lost 1 base to trimming and J lost 11 bases; unmatched junction nucleotides: 8. The CDR3 covers 13 residues. This chain's CDR3 is CAWSGQWGGKQFF. The CDR3 region has the DNA TGTGCCTGGAGTGGCCAGTGGGGGGGGAAGCAGTTCTTC. Drawing the rest from reference TRBV30 and TRBJ2-1, the complete variable domain is SQTIHQWPATLVQPVGSPLSLECTVEGTSNPNLYWYRQAAGRGLQLLFYSVGIGQISSEVPQNLSASRPQDRQFILSSKKLLLSDSGFYLCAWSGQWGGKQFFGPGTRLTVL.

The chain links TRBV11-2 to TRBJ1-6; D may be TRBD1 (6 bases). The germline gives CDR1 SGHAT, CDR2 FQNNGV. Trimming pared 5 bases from V and 7 bases from J, leaving 21 bases between. CDR3 length: 17 residues. CDR3 in DNA: TGTGCCAGCAGCACTAGCGTGGGGGCGCAGGGAAATTCACCCCTCCACTTT. The encoded protein is CASSTSVGAQGNSPLHF.

The gene calls are TRBV28 and TRBJ1-2; D is perhaps TRBD1 (5 bases). V lost 7 bases and J 0 bases, leaving 12 bases between the germline ends. CDR3 length: 14 amino acids. Germline loops: CDR1 MDHEN, CDR2 SYDVKM. Here the CDR3 DNA reads TGTGCCAGCACGGTAGGGGTCACTAACTATGGCTACACCTTC. Translating it yields CASTVGVTNYGYTF.

V and J are TRBV7-3 and TRBJ2-3, with TRBD2 matching over 7 bases. Germline CDR1 is SGHTA and CDR2 is FQGTGA. Germline trimming cut 5 bases from V and 3 bases from J; bases unmatched to any gene: 14. CDR3 size: 17 residues. The CDR3 DNA sequence: TGTGCCAGCAGCCTTTCGACTAGCCTCATGGGAACAGATACGCAGTATTTT. Protein product: CASSLSTSLMGTDTQYF.

Only one count was recorded for this clone. The chain carries TRBV29-1 and TRBJ2-1; 11 nucleotides line up with TRBD1. This CDR3 spans 13 amino acids. The germline V gene encodes CDR1 SQVTM and CDR2 ANQGSEA. V trimming: 6 bases; J trimming: 16 bases; junction bases outside the gene matches: 14. Written as DNA, the CDR3 is TGCAGCGTGGAGTTGGGACAGGGGGATTGGCAATTCTTC. It encodes CSVELGQGDWQFF.

The CDR3 DNA reads TGTGCCACCAGCAGAGATTATGGACAGGGACAGAATGAGCAGTTCTTC. It yields the protein CATSRDYGQGQNEQFF. V usage is TRBV15 and J usage is TRBJ2-1; 8 positions match TRBD1. Germline-derived CDR1 and CDR2 are LNHNV and YYDKDF (reference sequence). The ends lost 0 bases at V and 7 bases at J; junction bases unmatched: 8. The CDR3 is 16 residues long. Combining the CDR3 with reference TRBV15 and TRBJ2-1 gives the whole variable domain DAMVIQNPRYQVTQFGKPVTLSCSQTLNHNVMYWYQQKSSQAPKLLFHYYDKDFNNEADTPDNFQSRRPNTSFCFLDIRSPGLGDTAMYLCATSRDYGQGQNEQFFGPGTRLTVL.

V gene TRBV27 combines with J gene TRBJ1-6; tentatively, D is TRBD1 (5 bases). The length of the CDR3 is 16 residues. Trimming stripped 6 bases from V and 7 bases from J, with 19 bases between. The germline gives CDR1 MNHEY, CDR2 SMNVEV (reference sequence). The CDR3 protein is CASRTGGRSSNSPLHF. Written as DNA, the CDR3 is TGTGCCAGCAGAACAGGAGGACGGTCCTCGAATTCACCCCTCCACTTT.

The chain carries TRBV5-5 and TRBJ2-5; 11 bases are shared with TRBD2. This CDR3 is built from 15 residues. CDR1 is SGHKS and CDR2 is YYEKEE in the germline V gene (reference sequence). J lost 5 bases, V lost 0 bases, and 3 bases had no gene match. The DNA of the CDR3 is TGTGCCAGCAGCTTGGCTAGCGGGGGGTTGGAGACCCAGTACTTC. It codes for CASSLASGGLETQYF.

In this sample, this clone turned up once. In nucleotides, the CDR3 is TGTGCCAGCAGCCCCATCAATGAGCAGTTCTTC. It yields the protein CASSPINEQFF. The chain is built from TRBV7-9 and TRBJ2-1; D unclear. V lost 5 bases and J lost 6, with 5 bases in between. Germline CDR1 and CDR2: SEHNR and FQNEAQ (reference sequence). This CDR3 has 11 amino acids.

The chain recombines TRBV4-3 with TRBJ2-5; D is uncertain. In germline, CDR1 is LGHNA, CDR2 YSLEER. V was cut by 1 base and J by 5 bases, with 8 bases left in between. This CDR3 is 13 amino acids long. The CDR3: CASSQGPGETQYF. For the CDR3, the DNA is TGCGCCAGCAGCCAAGGGCCTGGGGAGACCCAGTACTTC.

Concerning this clone itself: Distinct nucleotide sequences in the sample also encode this CDR3. The chain uses TRBV5-1 and TRBJ2-6; D ambiguous. The ends were cut back, 0 bases at V and 0 bases at J, with 4 bases in the middle. CDR1 SGHRS and CDR2 YFSETQ come from the germline V gene. The CDR3 extends over 15 amino acids. The DNA for the CDR3 is TGCGCCAGCAGCTTGGAAAGCTCTGGGGCCAACGTCCTGACTTTC. This codes for CASSLESSGANVLTF.

The chain carries TRBV9 and TRBJ2-7; TRBD1 aligns across 10 bases. The V segment lost 0 bases and the J segment 3 bases; nucleotides outside the gene matches: 3. From germline, CDR1 is SGDLS and CDR2 YYNGEE. The CDR3 spans 15 residues. DNA of the CDR3: TGTGCCAGCAGCGTAGCGGGACAGGGGCGCTACGAGCAGTACTTC. It codes for CASSVAGQGRYEQYF.

This chain joins TRBV7-6 and TRBJ1-5, with a tentative D call TRBD1 (5 bases). Germline V CDR1 and CDR2: SGHVS, FNYEAQ. The CDR3 has 13 residues. V dropped 5 bases and J dropped 4 bases, with 9 bases sitting between them. The CDR3 loop reads CASSPRGNQPQHF. The CDR3 DNA follows: TGTGCCAGCAGCCCCCGGGGGAATCAGCCCCAGCATTTT.